Below are 9 T cell receptor beta chains sequenced from a single sample in a study of T cell changes during pregnancy in multiple sclerosis. Libraries were prepared by immunoSEQ multiplex PCR; TCRdb keeps only in-frame clonotypes and omits some of them. Of around 56,000 clones detected, approximately 90% appear once; the ten largest clones hold less than 2.5%. The sample was peripheral blood, taken in the first trimester of pregnancy. These receptors all stem from a female donor in good health, enrolled as a control in a pregnancy study.

V gene TRBV27 combines with J gene TRBJ1-5, with no clear D. Germline V gene lookup returns CDR1 MNHEY and CDR2 SMNVEV (reference sequence). The V gene lost 3 bases and the J gene lost 4 bases, with 25 bases spanning the gap. The CDR3 is 19 amino acids. CDR3 DNA sequence: TGTGCCAGCAGTTTCCTTAGGCGGAGGACCACCAGAAGAAATCAGCCCCAGCATTTT. It codes for CASSFLRRRTTRRNQPQHF.

The V call is TRBV19, the J call TRBJ2-2; D may be TRBD2 (5 bases). Between the trimmed V and J ends, which lost 7 bases and 5 bases, there was a span of 14 bases. CDR1 and CDR2 from the germline V gene are LNHDA and SQIVND (reference sequence). This CDR3 comprises 14 residues. The CDR3 coding sequence is TGTGCCAGTACCGGGCCCCCGGGGACCGGGGAGCTGTTTTTT. It is translated as CASTGPPGTGELFF. The variable domain in full, completed from reference TRBV19 and TRBJ2-2, reads DGGITQSPKYLFRKEGQNVTLSCEQNLNHDAMYWYRQDPGQGLRLIYYSQIVNDFQKGDIAEGYSVSREKKESFPLTVTSAQKNPTAFYLCASTGPPGTGELFFGEGSRLTVL.

This clone has only a few counts. CDR3 sequence reads: CASSPTSETYNEQFF. The CDR3, as DNA: TGTGCCAGCAGTCCGACTAGCGAGACCTACAATGAGCAGTTCTTC. The gene calls are TRBV6-1 and TRBJ2-1; 8 bases map to TRBD2. Germline V gene data show CDR1 as MNHNS and CDR2 as SASEGT. Trimming removed 5 bases from V and 2 bases from J; junction bases left unmatched: 5. This CDR3 is 15 amino acids long.

J is TRBJ2-1 and V is TRBV27, with 10 bases fitting TRBD1. The CDR3 contains 15 residues. The V and J ends lost 7 bases and 5 bases, in that order; junction bases with no gene match: 8. The V gene's germline CDR1 is MNHEY and CDR2 SMNVEV (reference sequence). This CDR3 reads CASNTGTGENNEQFF. DNA for the CDR3: TGTGCCAGCAATACCGGGACAGGGGAAAACAATGAGCAGTTCTTC.

The V and J genes are TRBV15 and TRBJ1-5; 9 positions match TRBD1. Losses at the gene ends were 4 bases for V and 7 bases for J; bases not matched to a gene: 8. Germline V gene data show CDR1 as LNHNV and CDR2 as YYDKDF (reference sequence). The CDR3 consists of 15 residues. The chain's CDR3 is CATSTGQGIGQPQHF. The DNA of the CDR3 is TGTGCCACCAGCACCGGACAGGGGATAGGGCAGCCCCAGCATTTT.

This clone occurred once. The chain carries TRBV5-1 and TRBJ2-7; 7 bases match TRBD1. The CDR3 sequence is 13 residues long. Germline CDR1 is SGHRS and CDR2 is YFSETQ. Trimming removed 4 bases from V and 3 bases from J; junction bases left unmatched: 4. The CDR3 is CASSPGQNYEQYF. The CDR3 DNA is TGCGCCAGCAGCCCGGGACAGAACTACGAGCAGTACTTC.

The CDR3 reads CASSEGLQGWTEAFF. The CDR3 DNA reads TGTGCCAGCAGTGAGGGATTACAGGGGTGGACTGAAGCTTTCTTT. This chain uses TRBV6-1 with TRBJ1-1, with TRBD1 matching over 7 bases. Germline CDR1 is MNHNS and CDR2 is SASEGT. The CDR3 totals 15 residues. V was pared by 3 bases and J by 5 bases, with 9 bases of the junction left unmatched.

The chain couples TRBV27 to TRBJ2-5; tentatively, D is TRBD2 (6 bases). The germline gives CDR1 MNHEY, CDR2 SMNVEV (reference sequence). CDR3 length: 17 amino acids. Trimming took 8 bases from V and 3 from J, leaving 25 bases between them. The CDR3 protein is CASSTGGPSSGEETQYF. The CDR3 DNA sequence: TGTGCCAGCTCTACCGGAGGGCCCTCGTCGGGGGAAGAGACCCAGTACTTC.

The genes are TRBV13 and TRBJ2-7; the match to TRBD2 covers 13 bases. V lost 3 bases to trimming and J lost 7 bases; unmatched junction nucleotides: 18. This CDR3 spans 19 amino acids. The germline V gene has CDR1 PRHDT and CDR2 FYEKMQ (reference sequence). CDR3 nucleotide sequence: TGTGCCAGCAGCTTCCATCAAGAATCGGGACTAGCGGGGATGCGGGAGCAGTACTTC. As protein: CASSFHQESGLAGMREQYF.